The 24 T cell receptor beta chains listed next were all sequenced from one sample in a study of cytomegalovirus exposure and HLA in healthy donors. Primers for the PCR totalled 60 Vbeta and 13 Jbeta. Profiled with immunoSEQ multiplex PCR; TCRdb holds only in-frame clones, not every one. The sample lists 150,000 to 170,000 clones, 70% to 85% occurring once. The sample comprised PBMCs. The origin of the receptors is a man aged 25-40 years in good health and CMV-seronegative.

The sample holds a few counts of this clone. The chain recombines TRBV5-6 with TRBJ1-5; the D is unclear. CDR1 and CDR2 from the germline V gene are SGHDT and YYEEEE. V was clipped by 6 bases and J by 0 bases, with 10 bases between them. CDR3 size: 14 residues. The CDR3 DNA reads TGTGCCAGCACGCTACGGGGTAGCAATCAGCCCCAGCATTTT. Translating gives CASTLRGSNQPQHF.

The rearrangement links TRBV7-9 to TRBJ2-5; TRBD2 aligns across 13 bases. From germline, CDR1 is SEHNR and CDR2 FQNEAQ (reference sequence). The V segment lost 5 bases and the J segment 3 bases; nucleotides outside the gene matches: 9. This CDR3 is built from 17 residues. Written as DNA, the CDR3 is TGTGCCAGCAGCCCGGGGACTAGCGGGGATTTGAAAGAGACCCAGTACTTC. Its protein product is CASSPGTSGDLKETQYF.

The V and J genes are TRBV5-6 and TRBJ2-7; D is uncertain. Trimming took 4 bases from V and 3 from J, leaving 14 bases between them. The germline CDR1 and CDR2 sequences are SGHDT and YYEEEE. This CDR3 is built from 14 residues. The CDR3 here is CASSTPPQVYEQYF. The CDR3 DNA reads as TGTGCCAGCAGCACACCTCCCCAGGTCTACGAGCAGTACTTC.

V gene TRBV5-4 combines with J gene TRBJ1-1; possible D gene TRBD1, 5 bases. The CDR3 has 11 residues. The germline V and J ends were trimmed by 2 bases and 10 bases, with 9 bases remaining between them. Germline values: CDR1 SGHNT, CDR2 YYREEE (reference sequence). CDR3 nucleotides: TGTGCCAGCAGCTTTCAGGGAGGAGCTTTCTTT. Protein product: CASSFQGGAFF. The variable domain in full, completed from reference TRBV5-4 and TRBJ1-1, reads ETGVTQSPTHLIKTRGQQVTLRCSSQSGHNTVSWYQQALGQGPQFIFQYYREEENGRGNFPPRFSGLQFPNYSSELNVNALELDDSALYLCASSFQGGAFFGQGTRLTVV.

This CDR3 reads CASSASDRAREQYF. The DNA of the CDR3 is TGTGCCAGCAGCGCCAGCGACAGGGCTCGCGAGCAGTACTTC. This chain uses TRBV13 with TRBJ2-7, with 7 bases matching TRBD1. CDR3 length: 14 amino acids. Trimming took 5 bases from V and 6 from J; bases not matched to a gene: 10. Germline V lookup: CDR1 PRHDT, CDR2 FYEKMQ (reference sequence). Combining the CDR3 with reference TRBV13 and TRBJ2-7 gives the whole variable domain AAGVIQSPRHLIKEKRETATLKCYPIPRHDTVYWYQQGPGQDPQFLISFYEKMQSDKGSIPDRFSAQQFSDYHSELNMSSLELGDSALYFCASSASDRAREQYFGPGTRLTVT.

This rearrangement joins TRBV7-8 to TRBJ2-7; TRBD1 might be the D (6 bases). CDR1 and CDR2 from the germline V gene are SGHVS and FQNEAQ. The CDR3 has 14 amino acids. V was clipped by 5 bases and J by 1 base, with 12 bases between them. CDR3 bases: TGTGCCAGCAGCCATGGACAGATTTCCTACGAGCAGTACTTC. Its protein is CASSHGQISYEQYF. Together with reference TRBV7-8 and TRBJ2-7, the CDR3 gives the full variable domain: GAGVSQSPRYKVAKRGQDVALRCDPISGHVSLFWYQQALGQGPEFLTYFQNEAQLDKSGLPSDRFFAERPEGSVSTLKIQRTQQEDSAVYLCASSHGQISYEQYFGPGTRLTVT.

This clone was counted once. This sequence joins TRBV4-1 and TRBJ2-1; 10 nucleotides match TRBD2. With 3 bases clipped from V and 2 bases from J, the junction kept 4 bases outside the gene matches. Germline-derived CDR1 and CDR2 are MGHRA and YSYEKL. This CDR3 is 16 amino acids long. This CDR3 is CASSHPLAGPYNEQFF. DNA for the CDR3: TGCGCCAGCAGCCACCCACTAGCGGGGCCCTACAATGAGCAGTTCTTC.

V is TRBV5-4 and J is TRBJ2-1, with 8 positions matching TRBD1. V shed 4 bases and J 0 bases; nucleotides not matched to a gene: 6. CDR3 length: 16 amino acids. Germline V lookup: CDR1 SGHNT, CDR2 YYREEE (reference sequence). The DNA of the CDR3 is TGTGCCAGCAGCACGGACAGGGCCTCCTCCTACAATGAGCAGTTCTTC. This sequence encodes CASSTDRASSYNEQFF.

The CDR3 DNA follows: TGTGCCAGCAGTGAGATCAGGGGGAACACTGAAGCTTTCTTT. This translates into CASSEIRGNTEAFF. The chain employs TRBV6-1 and TRBJ1-1; D is possibly TRBD1 (6 bases). The CDR3 has 14 amino acids. Germline CDR1 reads MNHNS; CDR2 reads SASEGT. Trimming removed 3 bases at V and 1 base at J, with 9 bases between.

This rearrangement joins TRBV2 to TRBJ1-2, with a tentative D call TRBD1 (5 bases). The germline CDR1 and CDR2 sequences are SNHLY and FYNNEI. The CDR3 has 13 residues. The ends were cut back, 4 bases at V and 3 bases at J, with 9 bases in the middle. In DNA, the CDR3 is TGTGCCAGCAGTGGACAGAGCTACTATGGCTACACCTTC. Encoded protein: CASSGQSYYGYTF.

The CDR3 spells CASSLDRAGYTF. The CDR3 bases are TGTGCCAGCAGTCTCGACAGGGCAGGCTACACCTTC. J is TRBJ1-2 and V is TRBV2; the match to TRBD1 covers 7 bases. V dropped 5 bases and J dropped 8; count of bases not matched to a gene: 5. The CDR3 covers 12 residues. In germline, CDR1 is SNHLY, CDR2 FYNNEI.

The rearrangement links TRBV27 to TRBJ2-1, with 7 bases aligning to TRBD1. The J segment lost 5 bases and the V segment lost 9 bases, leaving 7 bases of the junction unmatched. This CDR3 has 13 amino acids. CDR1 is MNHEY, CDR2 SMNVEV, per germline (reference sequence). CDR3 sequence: CARQGVGNNEQFF. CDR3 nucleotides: TGTGCCAGGCAGGGGGTTGGTAACAATGAGCAGTTCTTC.

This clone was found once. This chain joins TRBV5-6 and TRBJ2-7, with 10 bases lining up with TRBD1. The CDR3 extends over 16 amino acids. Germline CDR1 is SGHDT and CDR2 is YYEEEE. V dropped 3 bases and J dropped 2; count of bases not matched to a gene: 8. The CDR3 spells CASSSTGGLRTYEQYF. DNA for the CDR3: TGTGCCAGCAGCTCGACAGGGGGCTTACGGACCTACGAGCAGTACTTC.

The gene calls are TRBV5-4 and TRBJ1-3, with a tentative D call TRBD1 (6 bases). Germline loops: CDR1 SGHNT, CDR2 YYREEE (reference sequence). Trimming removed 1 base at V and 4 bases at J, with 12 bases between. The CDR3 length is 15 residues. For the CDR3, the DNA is TGTGCCAGCAGCTTGCAGGGGATAGCGGGAAACACCATATATTTT. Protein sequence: CASSLQGIAGNTIYF.

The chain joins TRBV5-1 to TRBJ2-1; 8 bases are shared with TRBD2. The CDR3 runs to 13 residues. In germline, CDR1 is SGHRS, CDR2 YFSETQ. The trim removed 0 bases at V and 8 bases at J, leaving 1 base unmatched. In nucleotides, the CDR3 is TGCGCCAGCAGCTTGGAACTAGCGGATGAGCAGTTCTTC. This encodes CASSLELADEQFF.

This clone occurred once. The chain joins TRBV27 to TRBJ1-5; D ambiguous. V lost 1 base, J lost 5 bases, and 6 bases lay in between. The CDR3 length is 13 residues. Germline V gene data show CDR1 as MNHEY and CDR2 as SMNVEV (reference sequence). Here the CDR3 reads CASSLFPDQPQHF. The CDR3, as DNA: TGTGCCAGCAGTTTATTCCCCGATCAGCCCCAGCATTTT.

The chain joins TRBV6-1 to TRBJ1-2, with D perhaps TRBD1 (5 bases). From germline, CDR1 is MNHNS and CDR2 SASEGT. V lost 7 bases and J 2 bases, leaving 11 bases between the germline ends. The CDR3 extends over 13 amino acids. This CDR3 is CASKRGGNYGYTF. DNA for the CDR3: TGTGCCAGCAAGCGGGGCGGCAACTATGGCTACACCTTC.

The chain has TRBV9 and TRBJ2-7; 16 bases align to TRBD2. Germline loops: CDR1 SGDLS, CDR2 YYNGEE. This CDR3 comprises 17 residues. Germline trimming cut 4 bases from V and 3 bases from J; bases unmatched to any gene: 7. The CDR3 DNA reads TGTGCCAGCAGCCTCCCGGGACTAGCGGGGGGGAGCTACGAGCAGTACTTC. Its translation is CASSLPGLAGGSYEQYF. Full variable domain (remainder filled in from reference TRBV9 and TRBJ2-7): DSGVTQTPKHLITATGQRVTLRCSPRSGDLSVYWYQQSLDQGLQFLIQYYNGEERAKGNILERFSAQQFPDLHSELNLSSLELGDSALYFCASSLPGLAGGSYEQYFGPGTRLTVT.

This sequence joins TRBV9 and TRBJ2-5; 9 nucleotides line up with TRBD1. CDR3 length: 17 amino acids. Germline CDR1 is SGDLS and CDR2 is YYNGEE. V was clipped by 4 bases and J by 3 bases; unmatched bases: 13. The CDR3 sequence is CASSKIPGQGSKETQYF. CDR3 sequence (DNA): TGTGCCAGCAGCAAAATCCCGGGACAGGGCTCCAAAGAGACCCAGTACTTC.

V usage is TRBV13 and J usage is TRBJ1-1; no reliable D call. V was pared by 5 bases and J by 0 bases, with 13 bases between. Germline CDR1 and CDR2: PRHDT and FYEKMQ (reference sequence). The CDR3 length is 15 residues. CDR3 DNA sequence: TGTGCCAGCAGCGCCACCGGAGGAATGAACACTGAAGCTTTCTTT. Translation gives CASSATGGMNTEAFF.

This chain's CDR3 is CASSLVMRGAYQETQYF. The CDR3 DNA reads TGTGCCAGCAGCTTAGTAATGCGGGGGGCGTACCAAGAGACCCAGTACTTC. The gene calls are TRBV7-8 and TRBJ2-5, with TRBD2 matching over 8 bases. The V gene end was trimmed by 1 base and the J gene end by 0 bases; junction bases not matched to a gene: 7. Germline values: CDR1 SGHVS, CDR2 FQNEAQ. This CDR3 region has 17 residues.

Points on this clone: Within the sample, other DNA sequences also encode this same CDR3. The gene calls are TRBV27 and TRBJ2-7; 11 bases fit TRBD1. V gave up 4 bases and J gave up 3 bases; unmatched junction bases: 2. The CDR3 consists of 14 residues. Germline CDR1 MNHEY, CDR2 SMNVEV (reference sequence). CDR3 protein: CASSSGTGGYEQYF. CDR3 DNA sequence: TGTGCCAGCAGTTCCGGGACAGGGGGCTACGAGCAGTACTTC.

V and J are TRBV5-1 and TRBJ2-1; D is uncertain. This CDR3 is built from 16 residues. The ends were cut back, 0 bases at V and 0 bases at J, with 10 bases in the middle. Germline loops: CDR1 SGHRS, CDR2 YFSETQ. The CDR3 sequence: CASSLDSYSSYNEQFF. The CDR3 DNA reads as TGCGCCAGCAGCTTGGACTCCTACAGCTCCTACAATGAGCAGTTCTTC.

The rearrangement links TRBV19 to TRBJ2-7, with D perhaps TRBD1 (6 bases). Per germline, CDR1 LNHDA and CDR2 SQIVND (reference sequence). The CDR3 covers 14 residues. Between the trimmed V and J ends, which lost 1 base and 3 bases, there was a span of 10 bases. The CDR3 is CASSIGNRDYEQYF. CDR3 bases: TGTGCCAGTAGTATAGGGAACAGGGACTACGAGCAGTACTTC.